The TCR beta chain described here comes from a study of OX40 agonist ivuxolimab in advanced cancers. Study summary: The patients received agonistic anti-OX40 (CD134) antibody ivuxolimab. The patients received ivuxolimab by intravenous route every 2 weeks at 0.01 to 10 mg/kg.

Overall study results and limits: At 0.1 to 3.0 mg/kg and by week 6, clonal expansion occurred in CD4+ and CD8+ blood T cells.

The CDR3 runs 15 residues. Deletions cut 5 bases from V and 3 bases from J, with 17 bases between. In germline, CDR1 is SGHNT, CDR2 YENEEA. Some clones are missing from TCRdb's copy, which holds only in-frame ones; the method was immunoSEQ multiplex PCR. This table holds fewer than 95,000 clones, over 80% found once. To note about this clone: No antigen is known for it.

The chain joins TRBV11-3 to TRBJ2-7; the D call may be TRBD1 or TRBD2 (7 bases each). This TCR was recovered from an adult with an advanced solid tumor such as melanoma, head and neck, liver or kidney cancer. Material: CD4+ or CD8+ T cells sorted from blood, obtained in a trial of the OX40 agonist ivuxolimab. The CDR3 is CASSPGRGGFYEQYF. Here the CDR3 DNA reads TGTGCCAGCAGCCCCGGCAGGGGGGGGTTCTACGAGCAGTACTTC.